A single T cell receptor beta chain is shown here with its context. This clone has just a few counts. Its cognate antigen has yet to be identified. The input lacks base qualities; no much larger clone sits a single base away. Per the germline V gene, SGHTA is the CDR1 and FQGNSA is the CDR2. Taken from cysteine to phenylalanine, the CDR3 has 15 residues. The sequence is cut down to CDR3 DNA, 45 bases in frame from base 1. The V end gives up 3 bases and the J end 5 bases, leaving 5 bases in the junction not matched to a gene. The data stem from a study of T cell responses to AZD1222 COVID-19 vaccine (dated by TCRdb to about 2021). The study in broad terms: A total of approximately 240 trial participants underwent TCR sequencing, of whom about 210 had received two doses of AZD1222 and approximately 25 had received two doses of the MenACWY control vaccine. Enrollment into the trials was organized by age into subgroups of 18-55, 56-69 and 70-plus years, and those subgroups contained 148, 28 and 57 TCR-sequenced participants, respectively. The research as a whole found: The 56-69-year group was small, and its depth increase did not reach significance, likely because of low power. Conclusions about previously exposed vaccinees were limited because only a handful of AZD1222 recipients were SARS-CoV-2 seropositive at baseline. Participants were mostly white British and included more females than males, and it was suggested by the authors that clonal diversity may have been underestimated. Because no day 14 peak-response samples were available, the repertoires could be characterized only after the peak T cell response. The whole spike protein was spanned by vaccine-associated CD4 TCRs, and dominant responses were seen in regions 160-218 and 743-854. A significant rise in spike-specific TCR breadth and depth was observed after two AZD1222 doses relative to day 0 and relative to MenACWY recipients. Epitopes outside the regions mutated in the B.1.351 and B.1.1.7 variants were reportedly recognized by nearly half of the unique spike-specific TCRs.

The time point label, read with the paper, signifies: about 28 days (+/-7) after the second vaccine dose. AZD1222 recipients whose second dose came at about 4 weeks and those whose second dose came at about 12 weeks were combined into one group, since spike-specific TCR depth and breadth did not differ between the two schedules. Samples from vaccinated people were obtained from the UK trials COV001 and COV002, which included a single-blind randomized controlled phase 2/3 trial of AZD1222 (ChAdOx1 nCoV-19) in healthy adults. Trial participant PBMC samples were collected at day 0 and day 28 after the second dose for TCRbeta chain sequencing. The CDR3 regions of human TCRbeta chains were analyzed by immunosequencing. Turning to the authors' computational methods: TCRs in the repertoires were compared against a reference library of SARS-CoV-2-specific TCRs that had been generated with the MIRA antigen-specificity platform. Breadth meant the fraction of unique TCRs that were SARS-CoV-2-associated, whereas depth meant the fraction of total T cells that were SARS-CoV-2-associated. Using the MIRA data, every spike-specific TCR was mapped to the spike region that the TCR reacted to and assigned to either a CD4 or a CD8 class. Log10-transformed breadth and depth values were compared by one-way ANOVA with Sidak's multiple comparisons tests. TCRdb limited this immuneACCESS table to in-frame rearrangements with V and J called. A share of clones is missing; checked studies link under half to unresolved V genes, and the rest is unexplained. V, J and clone size reflect that table, while D and trimming were determined from the DNA. The sample table holds about 81,000 clones, of which around 85% were seen once. The ten top clones hold approximately 3.6% of the sample.

The sequence was obtained from an adult who received the AZD1222 COVID-19 vaccine. Here the sequenced sample was peripheral blood, taken 28 days after the second AZD1222 dose. This sequence uses TRBV7-2 and TRBJ2-5; 11 junctional bases match TRBD2. The CDR3 protein sequence reads: CASSFSGGARETQYF. DNA sequence: TGTGCCAGCAGCTTTAGCGGGGGGGCCCGTGAGACCCAGTACTTC.